The 3 T cell receptor beta chains presented below share a single source sample, sequenced in a study of blood T cells in healthy people across ages (dated by TCRdb to about 2015). The receptor library was made with 5' RACE. Sequenced using an Illumina HiSeq 2500. A second about 6 to 11 cycle PCR used a sample-barcoded 5' primer and a J-beta primer mix. TCRdb reran the public reads through fastp at Q25 and MiXCR, keeping productive beta chains. All rows with the same CDR3 protein become a single entry with the most common DNA and genes. The sample includes fewer than 700,000 distinct CDR3 sequences, with about 43% observed a single time. The ten most abundant clones make up around 32% of the sample. Material: blood. Receptors were obtained from a man aged 80 or over in good health.

The sample holds one count of this clonotype. The V call is TRBV5-1, the J call TRBJ2-5; TRBD2 aligns across 8 bases. The end of the DNA fits TRBJ2-7 better, so the J call may be wrong. Germline V lookup: CDR1 SGHRS, CDR2 YFSETQ. This CDR3 region has 15 residues. CDR3 DNA: TGCGCCAGCAGTATAGGGGGGACTAGAGGGGGCGAGCAGTACTTC. As protein: CASSIGGTRGGEQYF.

In this sample, this clonotype turned up a few times. The chain recombines TRBV7-2 with TRBJ2-1; 13 nucleotides align to TRBD2. V gave up 5 bases and J gave up 0 bases; unmatched junction bases: 16. Germline V gene sequence: CDR1 SGHTA, CDR2 FQGNSA. The CDR3 covers 21 residues. CDR3 sequence reads: CASSPRLRLAGGRSSYNEQFF. In DNA form, the CDR3 reads TGTGCCAGCAGCCCTCGTCTCCGACTAGCGGGGGGCCGCAGCTCCTACAATGAGCAGTTCTTC.

Concerning this clonotype itself: This sequence may be a read error, since a much larger clone differs from it by one base. V usage is TRBV4-3 and J usage is TRBJ2-5; D not resolved. Trimming stripped 4 bases from V and 11 bases from J, with 26 bases between. This CDR3 is built from 16 residues. CDR1 LGHNA and CDR2 YSLEER come from the germline V gene. The CDR3 loop reads CASSRSGPVVYNEQYF. In DNA form, the CDR3 reads TGCGCCAGCAGCCGATCAGGCCCGGTAGTCTACAATGAGCAGTACTTC.